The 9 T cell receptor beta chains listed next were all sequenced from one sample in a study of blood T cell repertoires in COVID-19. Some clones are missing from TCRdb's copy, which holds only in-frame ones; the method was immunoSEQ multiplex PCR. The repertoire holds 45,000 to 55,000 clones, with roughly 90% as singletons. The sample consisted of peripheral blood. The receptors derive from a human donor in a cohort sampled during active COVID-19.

The CDR3 DNA follows: TGTGCCAGCAGCTCCGAGACAGGGAATAATAATGGCTACACCTTC. Translated: CASSSETGNNNGYTF. This chain links TRBV7-2 with TRBJ1-2, with 7 positions matching TRBD1. Unmatched junction bases numbered 11, after V lost 4 bases and J lost 6 bases. This CDR3 region has 15 residues. Germline V gives CDR1 SGHTA, CDR2 FQGNSA.

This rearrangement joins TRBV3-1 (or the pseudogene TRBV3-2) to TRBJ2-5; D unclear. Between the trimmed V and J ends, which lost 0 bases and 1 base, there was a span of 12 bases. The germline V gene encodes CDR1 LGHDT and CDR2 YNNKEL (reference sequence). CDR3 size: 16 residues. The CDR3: CASSQDRRLIQETQYF. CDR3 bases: TGTGCCAGCAGCCAAGATCGACGACTGATCCAAGAGACCCAGTACTTC.

The CDR3 DNA follows: TGCAGTCGGGGAGGGAGAGAGACCCAGTACTTC. Translating it yields CSRGGRETQYF. This chain joins TRBV20-1 and TRBJ2-5, with 7 bases that match TRBD2. The CDR3 consists of 11 residues. The V segment lost 8 bases and the J segment 4 bases; nucleotides outside the gene matches: 4. Looked up from germline, CDR1 is DFQATT and CDR2 is SNEGSKA (reference sequence).

As DNA, the CDR3 is TGTGCCAGAAGCCCCCCGGGGGGGGAGGCAGATACGCAGTATTTT. Residues: CARSPPGGEADTQYF. The chain links TRBV7-5 to TRBJ2-3; the table gives TRBD2 as D, unverified against the DNA. TRBV7-5 is tagged as a pseudogene. The CDR3 length is 15 residues.

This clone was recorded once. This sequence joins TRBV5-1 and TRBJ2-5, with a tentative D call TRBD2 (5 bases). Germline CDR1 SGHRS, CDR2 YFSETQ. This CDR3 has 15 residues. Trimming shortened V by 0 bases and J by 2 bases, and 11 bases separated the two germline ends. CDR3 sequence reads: CASSLGGGEQETQYF. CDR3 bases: TGCGCCAGCAGCTTGGGAGGAGGAGAACAAGAGACCCAGTACTTC.

DNA for the CDR3: TGTGCCAGCAGCTTAGCGGCGAAGGGAGCTGGCTACACCTTC. Translated: CASSLAAKGAGYTF. The chain recombines TRBV7-2 with TRBJ1-2; D not certain. Germline V CDR1 and CDR2: SGHTA, FQGNSA. This CDR3 comprises 14 residues. Deletions cut 0 bases from V and 7 bases from J, with 12 bases between.

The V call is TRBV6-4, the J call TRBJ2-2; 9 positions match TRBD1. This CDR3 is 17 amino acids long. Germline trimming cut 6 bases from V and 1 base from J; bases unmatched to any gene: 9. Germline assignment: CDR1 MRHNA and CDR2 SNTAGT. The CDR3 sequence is CASSERPGQGNTGELFF. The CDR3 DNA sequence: TGTGCCAGCAGCGAGAGGCCGGGACAGGGGAACACCGGGGAGCTGTTTTTT.

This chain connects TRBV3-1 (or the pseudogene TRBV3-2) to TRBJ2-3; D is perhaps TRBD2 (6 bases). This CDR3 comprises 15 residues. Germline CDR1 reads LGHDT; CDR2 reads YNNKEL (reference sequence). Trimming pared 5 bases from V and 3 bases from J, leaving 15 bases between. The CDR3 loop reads CASSEEGGGTDTQYF. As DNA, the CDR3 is TGTGCCAGCAGCGAGGAGGGAGGAGGGACAGATACGCAGTATTTT.

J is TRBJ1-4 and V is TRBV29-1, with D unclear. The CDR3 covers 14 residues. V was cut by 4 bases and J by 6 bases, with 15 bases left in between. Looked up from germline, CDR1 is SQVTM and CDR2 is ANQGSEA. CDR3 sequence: CSVGPGGGYEKLFF. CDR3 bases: TGCAGCGTTGGTCCGGGAGGCGGGTATGAAAAACTGTTTTTT.